Sequencing of this TCR beta chain was carried out in a study of shared clonotypes between healthy human individuals. Study-wide context: The donors, a couple of women and three men, were aged 18 to 49.

With regard to this clone: Its target is not known.

Findings of the study overall: For naive CD4 cells, roughly 5.5% of clonotypes were shared across a handful of donors.

The test was conducted at deep level. Using immunoSEQ multiplex PCR, the repertoire was profiled, and TCRdb retains in-frame clones only, with some absent. The table lists 800,000 to 1,200,000 clones, about four fifths of them singletons. This TCR derives from a man aged 18 to 35 in good health. Some clones in this sample may be carry-over from other donors' samples. The sample taken for sequencing was memory CD4+ T cells from PBMCs. Subset indicated: CD45RA-negative fraction.

The CDR3 loop reads CASSLADLASGELFF. Written as DNA, the CDR3 is TGCGCCAGCAGCTTGGCCGATCTAGCTTCCGGGGAGCTGTTTTTT. The V call is TRBV5-1, the J call TRBJ2-2; weak D call: TRBD2 (5 bases). Germline CDR1 reads SGHRS; CDR2 reads YFSETQ. The V end was cut by 0 bases, the J end by 6 bases, with 12 bases between. This CDR3 has 15 residues. The full variable domain, rest sourced from reference TRBV5-1 and TRBJ2-2, is KAGVTQTPRYLIKTRGQQVTLSCSPISGHRSVSWYQQTPGQGLQFLFEYFSETQRNKGNFPGRFSGRQFSNSRSEMNVSTLELGDSALYLCASSLADLASGELFFGEGSRLTVL.